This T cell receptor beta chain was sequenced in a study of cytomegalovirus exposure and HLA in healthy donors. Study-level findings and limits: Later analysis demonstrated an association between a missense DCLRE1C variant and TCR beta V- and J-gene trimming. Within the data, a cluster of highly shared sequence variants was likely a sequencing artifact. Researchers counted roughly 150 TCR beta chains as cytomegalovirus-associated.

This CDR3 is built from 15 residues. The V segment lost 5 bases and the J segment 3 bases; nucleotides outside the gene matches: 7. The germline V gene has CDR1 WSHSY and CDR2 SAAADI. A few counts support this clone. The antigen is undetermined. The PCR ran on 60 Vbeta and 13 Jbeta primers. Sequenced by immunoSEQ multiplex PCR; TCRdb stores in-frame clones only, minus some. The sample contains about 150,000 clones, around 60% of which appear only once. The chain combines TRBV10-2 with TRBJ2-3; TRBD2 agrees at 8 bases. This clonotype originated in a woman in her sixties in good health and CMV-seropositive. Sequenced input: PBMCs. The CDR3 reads CASSITSGSTDTQYF. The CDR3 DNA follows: TGCGCCAGCAGTATCACTAGCGGCTCAACAGATACGCAGTATTTT.